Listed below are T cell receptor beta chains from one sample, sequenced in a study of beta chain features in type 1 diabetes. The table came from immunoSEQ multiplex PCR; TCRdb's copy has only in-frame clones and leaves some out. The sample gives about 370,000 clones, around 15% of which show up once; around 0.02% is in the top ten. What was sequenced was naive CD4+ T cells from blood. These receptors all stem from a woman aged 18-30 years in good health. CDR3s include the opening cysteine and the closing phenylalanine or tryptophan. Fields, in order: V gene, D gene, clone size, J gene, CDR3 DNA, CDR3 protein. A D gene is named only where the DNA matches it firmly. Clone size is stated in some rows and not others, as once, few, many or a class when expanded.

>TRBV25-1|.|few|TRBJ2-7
TGTGCCAGCAGTGCCCTGGGGGCGCGCGAGCAGTACTTC
CASSALGAREQYF
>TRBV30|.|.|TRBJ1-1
TGTGCCTGGACCTCTGTGGGGGCCGGGAACACTGAAGCTTTCTTT
CAWTSVGAGNTEAFF
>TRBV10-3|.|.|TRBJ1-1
TGTGCCATCAGTGCGGAGGGTCGTGAAGCTTTCTTT
CAISAEGREAFF
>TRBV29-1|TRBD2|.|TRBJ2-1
TGCAGCGTTGAGGGAGCTACCCGGACTAGCGCGCTATCCTACAATGAGCAGTTCTTC
CSVEGATRTSALSYNEQFF
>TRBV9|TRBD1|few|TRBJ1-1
TGTGCCAGCAGCGTAGGGACAGGGGGCCCTTACACTGAAGCTTTCTTT
CASSVGTGGPYTEAFF
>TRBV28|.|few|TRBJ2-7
TGTGCCAGCAGTTACAGGGCGGATGGAGAGCAGTACTTC
CASSYRADGEQYF
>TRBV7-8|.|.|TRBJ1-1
TGTGCCAGCAGCTTACTGGGCCACCGGAACACTGAAGCTTTCTTT
CASSLLGHRNTEAFF
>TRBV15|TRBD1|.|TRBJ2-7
TGTGCCACCAGCAGAGTCGCGGTTTCGACAGGGACGGAGGAGCAGTACTTC
CATSRVAVSTGTEEQYF
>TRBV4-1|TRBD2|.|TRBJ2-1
TGCGCCAGCAGTACTAGCGGGGGGTACAATGAGCAGTTCTTC
CASSTSGGYNEQFF
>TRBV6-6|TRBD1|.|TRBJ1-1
TGTGCCAGCAGTTGGGACAGGGCAGCTTTCTTT
CASSWDRAAFF
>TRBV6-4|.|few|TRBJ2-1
TGTGCCAGCAGTGACCTACCCAACAATGAGCAGTTCTTC
CASSDLPNNEQFF
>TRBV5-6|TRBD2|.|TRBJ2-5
TGTGCCAGCAGCTGGGGGGGCCAAGAGACCCAGTACTTC
CASSWGGQETQYF
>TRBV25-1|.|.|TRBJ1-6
TGTGCCAGGAGCAGGGGCCTTTATTCACCCCTCCACTTT
CARSRGLYSPLHF
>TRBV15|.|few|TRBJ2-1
TGTGCCACCAGCAGAGTGGGTAGCGGAACCTACAATGAGCAGTTCTTC
CATSRVGSGTYNEQFF
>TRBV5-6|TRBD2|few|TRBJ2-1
TGTGCCAGCAGCTTAAAGCGGGGCGGGCTCTACAATGAGCAGTTCTTC
CASSLKRGGLYNEQFF
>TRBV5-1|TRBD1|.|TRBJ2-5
TGCGCCAGCGGACCGGGACAGGAGGGCCTCGAGACCCAGTACTTC
CASGPGQEGLETQYF
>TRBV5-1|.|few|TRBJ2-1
TGCGCCAGCAGCTTGTCGCCAGCTAGGAGTACTACAAGCTCCTACAATGAGCAGTTCTTC
CASSLSPARSTTSSYNEQFF
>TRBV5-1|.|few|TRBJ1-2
TGCGCCAGCAGCTTGGCCCCTAATAACTATGGCTACACCTTC
CASSLAPNNYGYTF
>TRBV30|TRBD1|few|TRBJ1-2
TGTGCCTGGAGTGTACCGGGACAGTGGTATGGCTACACCTTC
CAWSVPGQWYGYTF
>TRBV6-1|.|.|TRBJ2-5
TGTGCCAGCAGTGACACAGGGACGGGGTCGGAGACCCAGTACTTC
CASSDTGTGSETQYF
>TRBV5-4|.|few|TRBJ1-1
TGTGCCAGCAGCTTGCGACAGGCAATGAACACTGAAGCTTTCTTT
CASSLRQAMNTEAFF
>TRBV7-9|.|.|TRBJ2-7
TGTGCCAGCAGCTTAGAAGCAACCTACGAGCAGTACTTC
CASSLEATYEQYF
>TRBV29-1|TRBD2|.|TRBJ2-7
TGCAGCGTTGAGGGGGGGAGAACGCTCGAGCAGTACTTC
CSVEGGRTLEQYF
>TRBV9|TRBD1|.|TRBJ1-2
TGTGCCAGCAGCGTCGACAGGGGGCACGGCTATGGCTACACCTTC
CASSVDRGHGYGYTF
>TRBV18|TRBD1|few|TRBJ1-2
TGTGCCAGCTCACCTTCCCTACAGGGGGGCTATGGCTACACCTTC
CASSPSLQGGYGYTF
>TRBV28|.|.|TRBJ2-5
TGTGCCAGCAGTCTCACCAGGGGACCCCAGTACTTC
CASSLTRGPQYF
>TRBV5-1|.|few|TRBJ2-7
TGCGCCAGCCGAGCCTCAGGGTGGGACTACGAGCAGTACTTC
CASRASGWDYEQYF
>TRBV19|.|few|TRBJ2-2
TGTGCCAGTAGTATACTAGGACACAACACCGGGGAGCTGTTTTTT
CASSILGHNTGELFF
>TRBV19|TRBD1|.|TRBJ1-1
TGTGCCAGTAGTCGGACAGGGGAAACTGAAGCTTTCTTT
CASSRTGETEAFF
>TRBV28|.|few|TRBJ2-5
TGTGCCAGCAGCTTACCGGCTGGGCTTGGGACCCAGTACTTC
CASSLPAGLGTQYF
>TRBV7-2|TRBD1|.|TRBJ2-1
TGTGCCAGCAGCTCGGGACAGGTCAACGTTGAGCAGTTCTTC
CASSSGQVNVEQFF
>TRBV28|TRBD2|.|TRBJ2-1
TGTGCCAGCAGTTTAGCAGCGCGGGGGAATGCGTACAATGAGCAGTTCTTC
CASSLAARGNAYNEQFF
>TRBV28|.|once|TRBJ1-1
TGTGCCAGCAGTTCAGGCGGGATGAACACTGAAGCTTTCTTT
CASSSGGMNTEAFF
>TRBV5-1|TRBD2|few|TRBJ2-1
TGCGCCAGCAGCCCGCGGAGCCCGGGACTAGCGCCGGGCAATGAGCAGTTCTTC
CASSPRSPGLAPGNEQFF
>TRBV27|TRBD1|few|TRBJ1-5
TGTGCCAGCAGTTTCACATGGACAGGGGAAGATCAGCCCCAGCATTTT
CASSFTWTGEDQPQHF
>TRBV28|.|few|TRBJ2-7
TGTGCCAGCTTACCTATAGGGGTATGGGACGAGCAGTACTTC
CASLPIGVWDEQYF
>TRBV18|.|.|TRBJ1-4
TGTGCCAGCTCACCAAGGGGTGCAACTAATGAAAAACTGTTTTTT
CASSPRGATNEKLFF
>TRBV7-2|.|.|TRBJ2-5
TGTGCCAGCAGCTTAGTTAGCGCGTCACAAGAGACCCAGTACTTC
CASSLVSASQETQYF
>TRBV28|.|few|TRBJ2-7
TGTGCCAGCGGCGACGGGACACCTACCTACGAGCAGTACTTC
CASGDGTPTYEQYF
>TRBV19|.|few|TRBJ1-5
TGTGCCAGTAGGTACAGGGATCAGCCCCAGCATTTT
CASRYRDQPQHF
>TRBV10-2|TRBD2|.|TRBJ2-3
TGCGCCAGCAGTGATTGGACTAGCGGCACAGATACGCAGTATTTT
CASSDWTSGTDTQYF
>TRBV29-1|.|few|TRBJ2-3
TGCAGCGCTGTGGGACAAAGGAGAACAGATACGCAGTATTTT
CSAVGQRRTDTQYF
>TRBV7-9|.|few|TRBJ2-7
TGTGCCAGCAGCTCAGCCATCTACGAGCAGTACTTC
CASSSAIYEQYF
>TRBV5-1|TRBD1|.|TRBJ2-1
TGCGCCAGCAGCCTGACAGGGGGCCGGCGCCCAGGCAATGAGCAGTTCTTC
CASSLTGGRRPGNEQFF
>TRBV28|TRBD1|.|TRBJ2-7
TGTGCCAGCAGGACAGGGGCCCTAACCTACGAGCAGTACTTC
CASRTGALTYEQYF
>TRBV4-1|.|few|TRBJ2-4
TGCGCCAGCAGCCCCGGGGGGCGGGAGATAACCAAAAACATTCAGTACTTC
CASSPGGREITKNIQYF
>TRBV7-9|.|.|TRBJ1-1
TGTGCCAGCAGCCCGGAAGGGGGACCTGCCCCTAAAGCTTTCTTT
CASSPEGGPAPKAFF
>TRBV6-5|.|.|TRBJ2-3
TGTGCCAGCAAAACTAGCACAGATACGCAGTATTTT
CASKTSTDTQYF
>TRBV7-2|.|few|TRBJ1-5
TGTGCCAGCAGCTTGGCGGGGCCTCAGCCCCAGCATTTT
CASSLAGPQPQHF
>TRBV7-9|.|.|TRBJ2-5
TGTGCCAGCAGCTTTTTAACAGGGATATTAGAGACCCAGTACTTC
CASSFLTGILETQYF
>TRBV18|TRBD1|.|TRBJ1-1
TGTGCCAGCTCACCGAGGGGGCCGGACACTGAAGCTTTCTTT
CASSPRGPDTEAFF
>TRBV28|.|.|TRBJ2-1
TGTGCCAGCAGTCATAGTTATGAGCAGTTCTTC
CASSHSYEQFF
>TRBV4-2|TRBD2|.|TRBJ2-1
TGTGCCAGCAGCCGAGACTTAGCGGGAGGTAACTACAATGAGCAGTTCTTC
CASSRDLAGGNYNEQFF
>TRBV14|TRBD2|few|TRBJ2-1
TGTGCCAGCAGCCAAGATTGGCTAGCGGGTAACTACAATGAGCAGTTCTTC
CASSQDWLAGNYNEQFF
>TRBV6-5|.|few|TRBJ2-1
TGTGCCAGCGGGACATTCGTAAATGAGCAGTTCTTC
CASGTFVNEQFF
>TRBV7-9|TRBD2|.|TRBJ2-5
TGTGCCAGCAGCTGGGGACTAGCGGGGGTACTCCAAGAGACCCAGTACTTC
CASSWGLAGVLQETQYF
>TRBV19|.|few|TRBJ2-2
TGTGCCAGCTCTCAGGGATCGAACACCGGGGAGCTGTTTTTT
CASSQGSNTGELFF
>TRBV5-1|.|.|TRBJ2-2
TGCGCCAGCAGCCGACTAGATTCTAACACCGGGGAGCTGTTTTTT
CASSRLDSNTGELFF
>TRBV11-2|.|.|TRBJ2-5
TGTGCCAGCAGCTTAGGGCGGCAAACCCAGTACTTC
CASSLGRQTQYF
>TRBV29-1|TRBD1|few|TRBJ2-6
TGCAGCGCTCTGACAGGGACCCCACGTGGGGCCAACGTCCTGACTTTC
CSALTGTPRGANVLTF